This entry is about one TCR beta chain. This sample was taken from a study of sequential checkpoint blockade in melanoma. Across the study: First-line arms were nivolumab then ipilimumab, or the reverse, randomized 1:1. Maintenance nivolumab came after either treatment sequence.

Using immunoSEQ multiplex PCR, the repertoire was profiled, and TCRdb retains in-frame clones only, with some absent. The data show about 9,100 clones, about 68% seen once. The CDR3 length is 14 residues. Germline CDR1 reads PRHDT; CDR2 reads FYEKMQ (reference sequence). With 4 bases clipped from V and 6 bases from J, the junction kept 7 bases outside the gene matches. Treatment given: randomized to nivolumab then ipilimumab (arm A) or the reverse (arm B). The sequencing here drew on CD8+ T cells sorted from blood (inferred from file names), taken from a patient given nivolumab and ipilimumab in sequence. The receptor comes from a human donor with melanoma. V gene TRBV13 combines with J gene TRBJ1-1, with 8 bases that match TRBD1. Here the CDR3 reads CASSYRGGIPEAFF. The CDR3 nucleotides read TGTGCCAGCAGCTACAGGGGGGGAATTCCTGAAGCTTTCTTT.